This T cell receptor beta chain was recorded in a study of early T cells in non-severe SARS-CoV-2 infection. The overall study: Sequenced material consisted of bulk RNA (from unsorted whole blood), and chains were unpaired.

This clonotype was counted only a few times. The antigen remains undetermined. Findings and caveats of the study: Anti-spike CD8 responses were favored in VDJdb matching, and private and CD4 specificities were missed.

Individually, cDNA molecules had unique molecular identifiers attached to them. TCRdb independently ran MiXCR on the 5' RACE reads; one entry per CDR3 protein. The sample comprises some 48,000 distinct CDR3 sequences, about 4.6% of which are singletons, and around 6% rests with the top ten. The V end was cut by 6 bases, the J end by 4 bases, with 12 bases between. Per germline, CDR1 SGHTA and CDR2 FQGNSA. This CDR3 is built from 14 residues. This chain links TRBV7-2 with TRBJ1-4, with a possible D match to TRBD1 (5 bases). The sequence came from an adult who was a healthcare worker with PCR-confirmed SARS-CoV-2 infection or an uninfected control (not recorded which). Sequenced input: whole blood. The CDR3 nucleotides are TGTGCCAGCAGACGAGACAGCCTTAATGAAAAACTGTTTTTT. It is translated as CASRRDSLNEKLFF. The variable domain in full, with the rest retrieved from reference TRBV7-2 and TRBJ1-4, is GAGVSQSPSNKVTEKGKDVELRCDPISGHTALYWYRQSLGQGLEFLIYFQGNSAPDKSGLPSDRFSAERTGGSVSTLTIQRTQQEDSAVYLCASRRDSLNEKLFFGSGTQLSVL.